Included here is one TCR beta chain sequence, with context. This clone was counted between two and nine times. It lacks a known antigen. Base qualities are not provided; no much larger clone lies one nucleotide away. These data belong to a study of cytomegalovirus exposure and HLA in healthy donors (dated by TCRdb to about 2017). Some background on the complete study: An earlier analysis of some 600 of the donors reported roughly 300 Gb of sequence data and some 110 million unique TCR beta sequences obtained from roughly 180 million T cells. An early release that covered about 600 HLA-typed donors contained approximately 300 gigabases of sequencing data and 65 million to 100 million unique TCR sequences. Of the 300 to 500 genotyped donors, less than 90% were placed in the genetic ancestry cluster associated with self-reported Caucasian donors. The study was designed to test whether signatures of past pathogen exposure could be identified by cataloging public T cell receptors. The T cell repertoires of roughly 660 subjects were profiled by immunosequencing and related to cytomegalovirus serostatus. Besides the first cohort of 666 subjects, a separate validation cohort made up of 95 to 150 different subjects was used. The study combined high-throughput TCR immunosequencing, statistical association of individual TCRs with disease status, and machine learning to predict cytomegalovirus infection status. A later analysis re-analyzed previously published TCR beta repertoires from approximately 670 donors and added high-resolution HLA genotyping to study TCR occurrence patterns. The later analysis used no new phenotypic data to find candidate immune exposures, relying instead on TCR beta sequences and their occurrence across donors. In an earlier analysis of 500 to 650 of the donors, high-throughput TCR beta sequencing was used to judge whether each TCR beta V gene segment behaved as functional or pseudogenic. Donor age, sex, ethnicity and CMV serostatus were compiled alongside the repertoire data. In a later genetic analysis, genome-wide SNP genotypes for 398 of the 666 donors were used, and that subset was treated as a discovery cohort. All discovery cohort repertoires had been generated using a single sequencing platform. HLA typing included class I and class II loci at four-digit resolution. The number of typed donors differed by locus: about 620-640 for A, B, C, DRB1 and DQB1; 522 for DQA1; roughly 600 for DPA1; and roughly 490 for DPB1. Four to six DR-DQ haplotypes were handled as single units for association and clustering, since linkage in the cohort was strong. Across about 380 genotyped donors of the cohort, an average of approximately 240,000 unique TCR beta nucleotide sequences per donor were sequenced, and 15% to 20% of those sequences were non-productive.

The research as a whole found: Because HLA typing was unavailable for some donors at each locus, only the typed subset was used in association tests. About 17 rarely observed V segments, including chromosome 9 orphons, were excluded from the earlier analysis of several hundred of the donors because counts were too low. Cytomegalovirus status was reported to be diagnosed by the classifier with high specificity and sensitivity in both the original and validation cohorts. Linkage disequilibrium might explain the correlated functional status among segregating V segments, but an unknown experimental factor could not be ruled out. In an earlier analysis of about 540 of the donors, most TCR beta V segments were observed in productive rearrangements about 87% or about 30% of the time, broadly matching IMGT annotations. In a later analysis, TCR association rates were found to vary across HLA loci, with the most associated TCRs seen for DRB1 alleles and the fewest for HLA-C alleles. Assigning TCR associations to individual alleles was difficult when HLA alleles, especially DR and DQ, strongly co-occurred. The cohort was sequenced for TCR beta chains only, and without alpha or paired-chain data the features that could be detected were limited. A cluster of highly shared sequence variants was judged likely to represent a technical artifact of the sequencing pipeline. In a later analysis, most CMV-associated TCR beta chains were found to appear HLA-restricted, with HLA associations seemingly driven largely by CMV exposure. In a later analysis, HLA-associated TCR beta chains were found to be more clonally expanded and to have lower generation probabilities than equally common non-associated chains. The authors suggested that the approach could potentially be generalized to other disease states and immunological phenotypes. A few of the identified cytomegalovirus-associated TCR beta chains were confirmed in vitro to be specific for cytomegalovirus antigens. According to a later analysis, parvovirus B19, influenza, CMV and Epstein-Barr virus appeared linked to several top co-occurrence clusters. A further reported finding was that TCR beta sequences accurately predicted the HLA-A and HLA-B alleles for most subjects in the first cohort. Sequencing depth was assumed to be roughly uniform across donors in the presence/absence analyses, though that assumption may not hold. The 87-base-pair reads could not distinguish some IMGT-functional V segments, including TRBV6-2 and TRBV6-3, so those segments were excluded. In a later genetic analysis, a missense DCLRE1C variant was associated with V-gene and J-gene trimming of TCR beta chains, and the association was replicated in an independent cohort. The only immune exposure information available for the cohort was CMV serostatus. In a later analysis, 16,951 TCR beta sequences were associated with specific HLA alleles at a false discovery rate of 0.05. Across donors, most TCR sequences were observed very rarely, whereas some public TCRs were present in many individuals. A later genetic analysis reported fewer N-insertions in productive TCRs among donors in an Asian-associated ancestry cluster than the roughly 700-donor mean. A total of around 150 TCR beta chains were listed by the study as associated with cytomegalovirus.

Library construction relied on the immunoSEQ multiplex PCR assay. For the multiplex PCR, a mixture combining 60 forward primers for TCR Vbeta segments and 13 reverse primers for TCR Jbeta segments was used. The CDR3 region of rearranged TCR beta genes was amplified from genomic DNA by a multiplex PCR assay. The amplified TCR beta libraries were sequenced on the Illumina HiSeq System as 87-base-pair reads. The original methods were these. A later analysis tallied roughly 78 million unique TCR beta chains across the approximately 670 repertoires, and around 12 million of those chains were shared by two or more donors. Raw reads were error-corrected and collapsed into unique sequences by a nearest-neighbor algorithm in which closely related sequences were merged to remove PCR and sequencing errors. CDR3 sequences were aligned to IMGT reference sequences to assign V, D and J gene segments. For a sequence to be retained, a match of at least six nucleotides to both a V gene segment and a J gene segment was required. A rearrangement counted as productive if the CDR3 had no stop codons and remained in frame with V and J, and every other rearrangement counted as non-productive. CDR3 was defined by IMGT convention, running from the second conserved V-encoded cysteine to the conserved J-encoded phenylalanine. The earlier analysis of some 600 of the donors excluded sequences that lacked an unambiguous match to a single V gene segment. An earlier analysis of a few hundred of the donors called V segments functional above 56.7% productive rearrangements and segregating when the between-donor standard deviation exceeded 5%. A statistical classification framework was built for diagnosing cytomegalovirus status from the catalog of TCR beta chain sequences. In a later analysis, TCR nucleotide sequences were compared against IMGT/GENE-DB human TR gene sequences so that V and J genes could be assigned. A later analysis assigned CDR3 sequences and most-parsimonious VDJ recombination scenarios with the TCRdist pipeline. A later analysis defined each TCR beta chain by its CDR3 amino acid sequence plus V-gene family, and excluded reads lacking a unique V-gene family. To address suspected cross-contamination and a sequencing artifact, a later analysis removed approximately 600 highly shared, low-generation-probability nucleotide sequences. In a later analysis, a clonal expansion index for each public chain was calculated from normalized within-repertoire ranks of inferred template counts. In a later analysis, generation probabilities were computed with a VDJ recombination model fitted to out-of-frame rearrangements, and the resulting probabilities were checked against IGoR. A later analysis scored TCR-TCR, TCR-HLA and TCR-CMV co-occurrence with hypergeometric tests, applying a repertoire-size bias correction to TCR pairs. To estimate false discovery rates, a later analysis permuted the HLA or CMV assignments 20 times. A later analysis grouped co-occurring TCRs with DBSCAN, adding TCRdist sequence similarity when clustering within HLA-allele-positive subsets. Co-occurrence clustering excluded repertoires with fewer than 30,000 or more than 120,000 public chains, plus five with anomalous nucleotide sharing. Entries here come from immuneACCESS through TCRdb and include only in-frame sequences with V and J called. Some clones fail to appear in such tables; in the studies checked, an unresolved V gene covers under half of the shortfall, and the cause of the remainder is unknown. V, J and clone size derive from that table, while D and trimming were established from the DNA sequence. The sample table lists roughly 100,000 clones, around 10% of them with a count of one. The ten most abundant clones make up about 5% of the sample.

The cohort comprised 710 or so healthy bone marrow donors. All cohort members were sampled while nominally healthy, although unrecorded immune exposures were likely present. The donor was CMV seropositive and belonged to the group of 250 to 300 seropositive cohort members. Each donor provided a peripheral blood sample, and peripheral blood mononuclear cells were used for TCR beta sequencing. Genomic DNA was extracted from the blood cell samples with the Qiagen DNeasy Blood Extraction Kit. The CDR3 covers 15 residues, taking in both the cysteine and the phenylalanine. Only the CDR3 portion is preserved as DNA: 45 bases, with reading frame beginning at the first base.

The sample consisted of PBMCs. In this chain, TRBV21-1 is recombined with TRBJ1-5. TRBV21-1 is a pseudogene locus. This clonotype originated in a man aged 50 or older in good health and CMV-seropositive. The CDR3 region has the sequence CASSKPGWTNQPQHF. The sequenced DNA: TGTGCCAGCAGCAAGCCGGGGTGGACCAATCAGCCCCAGCATTTT.